The present T cell receptor beta chain was sequenced within a study of blood T cell repertoires in COVID-19. Study background: Samples of COVID-19 (acute and convalescent) were obtained from the United States, Italy and Spain. Sample material is recorded as cDNA or gDNA derived from T cells, B-cell-depleted T cells, or PBMCs.

Trimming pared 6 bases from V and 1 base from J, leaving 19 bases between. The germline gives CDR1 SGHTA, CDR2 FQGNSA. This CDR3 is 18 amino acids long. Authors' processing steps: It was from reference gene primer amplification that nucleated cell counts were estimated. Sequencing was performed with immunoSEQ multiplex PCR; in TCRdb, only in-frame clones are kept and a portion is missing. V and J calls and clone size are as listed in that table; D and trimming were resolved from the DNA. The sample lists about 170,000 clones; around nine tenths were seen once. V gene TRBV7-2 combines with J gene TRBJ1-6, with D possibly TRBD1 on 6 matching bases. The clonotype was recovered from a man between 65 and 85 years old with acute or convalescent COVID-19. Specimen: peripheral blood. The CDR3 bases are TGTGCCAGCAGTCAGGGGTGGGATTCTGGATCCTATAATTCACCCCTCCACTTT. Residues: CASSQGWDSGSYNSPLHF.